The entry that follows covers one T cell receptor beta chain sequence. Its cognate antigen has yet to be identified. No qualities accompany the bases; no much larger clone lies one base away. From cysteine to phenylalanine, the CDR3 is 12 amino acids long. This entry keeps only the CDR3 DNA: 36 bases, framed from base 1. CDR1 and CDR2 (SGHNT, YENEEA) derive from the germline V gene. V sheds 1 base and J sheds 7 bases, leaving 6 bases between their ends. These data originate in a study of OX40 agonist ivuxolimab in advanced cancers. A note on the overall study: Ivuxolimab, which targeted the costimulatory receptor OX40 (CD134), was an agonistic, fully human IgG2 monoclonal antibody. Intravenous ivuxolimab was administered to patients every 2 weeks at six dose levels: 0.01, 0.1, 0.3, 1.5, 3 and 10 mg/kg. Of the roughly 52 dose-escalation patients, hepatocellular carcinoma was present in around 20, melanoma in roughly 15, renal cell carcinoma in 9 and head and neck cancer in 9. A male proportion of 70% to 90% and a mean age of about 60 years, ranging from roughly 23 to 85, were recorded for the dose-escalation cohort. Prior anti-PD-1, anti-PD-L1 or anti-CTLA-4 therapy was permitted, and 40% to 50% of dose-escalation patients had received checkpoint inhibitors. Partial responses occurred in three dose-escalation patients, of whom one had hepatocellular carcinoma and two had cutaneous melanoma. Peripheral TCRbeta sequencing was intended to test whether TCR sequence diversity was altered and clonal T-cell expansion was caused by ivuxolimab. The paper describes the monotherapy dose-escalation part (N ≈ 51 patients) of the phase I trial of ivuxolimab. General conclusions and limits of the study: Which antigens the clonally expanded peripheral T cells were specific for was not determined. Clonal expansion of both CD4+ and CD8+ blood T cells was observed from baseline to week 6 at doses 0.1 to 3.0 mg/kg. After ivuxolimab, expanded clones were on average more numerous among CD8+ T cells than among CD4+ T cells. In partial responders in the 0.1-3.0 mg/kg groups, normalized peripheral clonal expansion was found to be among the lowest, especially among CD8+ T cells. Low levels of normalized T-cell clonal expansion were also seen in some nonresponding patients.

Patients with autoimmune disease history or receiving systemic immunosuppression were excluded from the trial. In every dose cohort, peripheral blood was drawn for TCR sequencing at baseline, cycle 4 day 1, and cycle 7 day 1. The samples were taken from a phase I, first-in-human, multicenter, open-label dose-escalation trial of ivuxolimab. Adults with locally advanced or metastatic melanoma, renal cell, hepatocellular, or head and neck squamous cell carcinoma were enrolled in the trial. CD4+ and CD8+ T cells were sorted separately from peripheral blood before TCR sequencing. Genomic DNA was extracted from sorted cells for sequencing of the TCRbeta CDR3 region. TCRbeta CDR3 regions were sequenced using the immunoSEQ Assay. The clones in this table, taken by TCRdb from immuneACCESS, are in-frame only. Not every clone is retained; where verified, under half of the shortfall comes from an unresolved V gene, and the cause of the rest is unknown. This sample holds 66,000 or so clones; about 85% were observed only once. Of the sample, under 4.5% falls within the top ten clones.

The rearranged chain carries TRBV11-3 and TRBJ2-3, with the D gene too uncertain to name. This TCR came from an adult with an advanced solid tumor such as melanoma, head and neck, liver or kidney cancer. Sequenced material: CD4+ or CD8+ T cells sorted from blood, taken in a trial of the OX40 agonist ivuxolimab. The nucleotide sequence is TGTGCCAGCAGCTTAGGCAGCTATACGCAGTATTTT. The resulting protein is CASSLGSYTQYF.